A single sample is the source of the 2 T cell receptor beta chains below, sequenced in a study of shared clonotypes between healthy human individuals. Generated by immunoSEQ multiplex PCR, the TCRdb table keeps only in-frame clones and is missing some. The sample includes about 1 million clones, more than 60% seen only once; the top ten take about 1.5%. Sequencing was performed on memory CD4+ T cells sorted from blood. Described subset: CD45RA-negative fraction. The receptors derive from a man aged 18 to 35 in good health.

The chain employs TRBV11-2 and TRBJ2-3, with 9 bases fitting TRBD2. Germline V CDR1 and CDR2: SGHAT, FQNNGV. With 2 bases clipped from V and 3 bases from J, the junction kept 9 bases outside the gene matches. The length of the CDR3 is 17 residues. CDR3 DNA: TGTGCCAGCAGCTTATTGTCCTCAGCGGGGGGAACAGATACGCAGTATTTT. Translating gives CASSLLSSAGGTDTQYF.

The V call is TRBV4-3, the J call TRBJ1-2; TRBD1 agrees at 10 bases. V dropped 2 bases and J dropped 8; count of bases not matched to a gene: 8. The CDR3 has 15 amino acids. CDR1 is LGHNA, CDR2 YSLEER, per germline. The CDR3 DNA reads TGCGCCAGCAGCCAACCTTTTGACAGGGGGCGAGGCTACACCTTC. Translated, it gives CASSQPFDRGRGYTF.